The 22 T cell receptor beta chains below come from one sample, sequenced in a study of cytomegalovirus exposure and HLA in healthy donors. Amplification used 60 Vbeta primers and 13 Jbeta primers. Method: immunoSEQ multiplex PCR; TCRdb's copy keeps in-frame clones and lacks some. The sample lists 150,000 to 200,000 clones, 83% occurring once. Sequenced input: PBMCs. These receptors were obtained from a man in his fifties in good health and CMV-seropositive.

A few counts support this clone. The V gene is TRBV6-6, the J gene TRBJ1-1, with D tentatively TRBD1 (5 bases). The length of the CDR3 is 12 residues. V was shortened by 2 bases and J by 7 bases, with 8 bases between the two germline ends. Germline V gives CDR1 MNHNY, CDR2 SVGAGI (reference sequence). The CDR3, as DNA: TGTGCCAGCAGTTACGACGACAGTGAAGCTTTCTTT. The encoded protein is CASSYDDSEAFF.

The chain recombines TRBV25-1 with TRBJ2-2, with a possible D match to TRBD2 (5 bases). CDR1 and CDR2 from the germline V gene are MGHDK and SYGVNS. The CDR3 is made up of 13 amino acids. V shed 5 bases and J shed 5 bases, with 9 bases lying between them. This chain's CDR3 is CASSYGNTGELFF. The CDR3 DNA sequence: TGTGCCAGCAGTTACGGGAATACCGGGGAGCTGTTTTTT.

The chain links TRBV6-5 to TRBJ1-1; perhaps TRBD1 as D (5 bases). There are 15 residues in the CDR3. Germline V gives CDR1 MNHEY, CDR2 SVGAGI. Trimming cost V 0 bases and J 4 bases, with 12 bases left between them. CDR3 protein: CASSYSPGGGTEAFF. CDR3 DNA: TGTGCCAGCAGTTACTCGCCGGGGGGAGGCACTGAAGCTTTCTTT.

The chain links TRBV28 to TRBJ2-5; possible D gene TRBD1, 6 bases. This CDR3 comprises 13 residues. CDR1 MDHEN and CDR2 SYDVKM come from the germline V gene. The V and J ends lost 6 bases and 2 bases respectively, with 10 bases between them. CDR3 region: CASRHGQQETQYF. As DNA, the CDR3 is TGTGCCAGCAGACACGGACAGCAAGAGACCCAGTACTTC.

The chain combines TRBV28 with TRBJ1-1; D uncertain. Germline assignment: CDR1 MDHEN and CDR2 SYDVKM. The CDR3 spans 16 residues. V lost 2 bases to trimming and J lost 3 bases, with 16 bases between them. This CDR3 is CASSLALGGKDTEAFF. DNA for the CDR3: TGTGCCAGCAGTTTAGCCCTTGGAGGAAAGGACACTGAAGCTTTCTTT.

About this clone itself: Mismatch with germline at one junction end may stem from a read error. The rearrangement links TRBV30 to TRBJ1-1; D might be TRBD1 (6 bases). In germline, CDR1 is GTSNPN, CDR2 SVGIG (reference sequence). This CDR3 has 14 amino acids. CDR3 protein: CAWRNRVRGTKAFF. DNA of the CDR3: TGTGCCTGGAGAAACAGGGTAAGGGGCACTAAAGCTTTCTTT.

V gene TRBV28 combines with J gene TRBJ2-1; 11 bases agree with TRBD2. Trimming cost V 0 bases and J 4 bases; bases outside gene matches: 5. There are 17 residues in the CDR3. Germline CDR1 reads MDHEN; CDR2 reads SYDVKM. This CDR3 reads CASSLWGRTSGYNEQFF. CDR3 nucleotides: TGTGCCAGCAGTTTATGGGGCCGGACTAGCGGGTACAATGAGCAGTTCTTC.

This chain uses TRBV5-1 with TRBJ1-1; TRBD1 aligns across 8 bases. This CDR3 spans 19 amino acids. Germline V gene lookup returns CDR1 SGHRS and CDR2 YFSETQ. Germline trimming cut 0 bases from V and 1 base from J; bases unmatched to any gene: 14. CDR3 DNA: TGCGCCAGCAGCTTGGAGGGCCAGGGGGCAACTCGGAGGAACACTGAAGCTTTCTTT. It yields the protein CASSLEGQGATRRNTEAFF.

This clone was seen once. The CDR3 is CAGGAGSETQYF. In DNA form, the CDR3 reads TGTGCCGGCGGGGCGGGGAGCGAGACCCAGTACTTC. This sequence joins TRBV30 and TRBJ2-5; D perhaps matches TRBD2 (6 bases). Trimming shortened V by 8 bases and J by 5 bases, and 15 bases separated the two germline ends. The CDR3 runs to 12 residues. In germline, CDR1 is GTSNPN, CDR2 SVGIG (reference sequence).

The chain is built from TRBV7-9 and TRBJ2-7; 7 nucleotides align to TRBD1. J was trimmed by 1 base and V by 5 bases; bases with no gene match: 5. CDR3 size: 14 residues. Germline lookup yields CDR1 SEHNR and CDR2 FQNEAQ (reference sequence). CDR3 sequence reads: CASSPPGQSYEQYF. The CDR3, as DNA: TGTGCCAGCAGCCCACCGGGACAGTCCTACGAGCAGTACTTC.

Of note for this clone: At one end, the junction sequence differs from germline, possibly due to a read error. The chain recombines TRBV7-9 with TRBJ2-5; weak D call: TRBD1 (5 bases). The CDR3 has 12 amino acids. CDR1 and CDR2 from the germline V gene are SEHNR and FQNEAQ (reference sequence). CDR3 sequence reads: CSSRPPGETQYF. Here the CDR3 DNA reads TGTTCCAGTCGCCCTCCAGGGGAGACCCAGTACTTC.

The V gene is TRBV11-2, the J gene TRBJ2-7, with 8 bases fitting TRBD1. This CDR3 spans 16 amino acids. The germline V gene has CDR1 SGHAT and CDR2 FQNNGV. The V segment lost 3 bases and the J segment 2 bases; nucleotides outside the gene matches: 9. The CDR3 nucleotides are TGTGCCAGCAGCTTTGCCCTCGGGACAGGTCCCTACGAGCAGTACTTC. It translates to CASSFALGTGPYEQYF. The full variable domain, in which reference TRBV11-2 and TRBJ2-7 provide the parts outside the CDR3, is EAGVAQSPRYKIIEKRQSVAFWCNPISGHATLYWYQQILGQGPKLLIQFQNNGVVDDSQLPKDRFSAERLKGVDSTLKIQPAKLEDSAVYLCASSFALGTGPYEQYFGPGTRLTVT.

This chain connects TRBV30 to TRBJ2-1; possible D gene TRBD2, 5 bases. Trimming removed 1 base from V and 5 bases from J, with 18 bases in between. Germline V gives CDR1 GTSNPN, CDR2 SVGIG (reference sequence). This CDR3 spans 16 amino acids. The CDR3 sequence: CAWSGNGIILDNEQFF. For the CDR3, the DNA is TGTGCCTGGAGTGGAAACGGGATAATACTAGACAATGAGCAGTTCTTC. Combining the CDR3 with reference TRBV30 and TRBJ2-1 gives the whole variable domain SQTIHQWPATLVQPVGSPLSLECTVEGTSNPNLYWYRQAAGRGLQLLFYSVGIGQISSEVPQNLSASRPQDRQFILSSKKLLLSDSGFYLCAWSGNGIILDNEQFFGPGTRLTVL.

V and J are TRBV5-8 and TRBJ2-7, with 7 bases that match TRBD1. CDR1 and CDR2 from the germline V gene are SGHTS and YDEGEE. CDR3 length: 14 residues. V shed 4 bases, J shed 4 bases, and the junction held 8 bases outside the gene matches. The CDR3 bases are TGTGCCAGCAGCGTCGGGACAGTTGGTTACGAGCAGTACTTC. This encodes CASSVGTVGYEQYF.

Turning to this clone: One end of the junction varies from germline; a read error may be responsible. This chain links TRBV7-9 with TRBJ2-7, with D unresolved. CDR1 and CDR2 from the germline V gene are SEHNR and FQNEAQ (reference sequence). The CDR3 has 15 residues. The CDR3 here is CSSSLSAVSSYEQYF. As DNA, the CDR3 is TGTTCCAGCAGCTTATCCGCCGTCAGCTCCTACGAGCAGTACTTC.

This chain joins TRBV13 and TRBJ2-7; 9 bases map to TRBD1. CDR1 and CDR2 (germline): PRHDT, FYEKMQ (reference sequence). Unmatched junction bases numbered 4, after V lost 1 base and J lost 3 bases. The CDR3 spans 15 residues. The CDR3 loop is CASSLDPGQGYEQYF. DNA for the CDR3: TGTGCCAGCAGCTTAGATCCGGGACAGGGCTACGAGCAGTACTTC.

The gene calls are TRBV5-1 and TRBJ2-3, with TRBD2 identical over 12 bases. V lost 1 base to trimming and J lost 1 base; unmatched junction nucleotides: 10. The CDR3 spans 19 residues. CDR1 SGHRS and CDR2 YFSETQ come from the germline V gene. The CDR3 reads CASSLNPLAGGPRTDTQYF. For the CDR3, the DNA is TGCGCCAGCAGCTTGAACCCCCTAGCGGGAGGGCCGCGCACAGATACGCAGTATTTT.

The chain carries TRBV7-9 and TRBJ2-5; a weak D match, TRBD2 (5 bases). Trimming removed 5 bases from V and 2 bases from J, with 9 bases in between. The CDR3 totals 13 residues. The germline gives CDR1 SEHNR, CDR2 FQNEAQ (reference sequence). CDR3 amino acids: CASSPSRQETQYF. For the CDR3, the DNA is TGTGCCAGCAGCCCTAGCAGGCAAGAGACCCAGTACTTC.

V gene TRBV11-2 combines with J gene TRBJ2-5; 11 bases map to TRBD2. The CDR3 loop spans 16 amino acids. Germline CDR1 SGHAT, CDR2 FQNNGV. V trimming: 5 bases; J trimming: 2 bases; junction bases outside the gene matches: 7. The CDR3, as DNA: TGTGCCAGCAGCCTCCGACTAGCGGGGCGACAAGAGACCCAGTACTTC. This codes for CASSLRLAGRQETQYF.

This rearrangement joins TRBV28 to TRBJ1-2, with TRBD1 matching over 9 bases. The CDR3 has 15 amino acids. V lost 2 bases and J lost 2; bases outside the gene matches: 3. Germline-derived CDR1 and CDR2 are MDHEN and SYDVKM. For the CDR3, the DNA is TGTGCCAGCAGTTTAGATGGACAGGGGAACTATGGCTACACCTTC. Its translation: CASSLDGQGNYGYTF.

The chain is built from TRBV5-4 and TRBJ2-2; a weak D match, TRBD2 (5 bases). CDR1 and CDR2 (germline): SGHNT, YYREEE (reference sequence). Trimming removed 0 bases at V and 2 bases at J, with 8 bases between. The CDR3 length is 15 residues. CDR3: CASSLGGLNTGELFF. The DNA of the CDR3 is TGTGCCAGCAGCTTGGGCGGGTTAAACACCGGGGAGCTGTTTTTT.

The chain has TRBV30 and TRBJ2-3, with TRBD1 matching 9 bases. Germline-derived CDR1 and CDR2 are GTSNPN and SVGIG (reference sequence). The CDR3 loop spans 16 amino acids. Trimming at V came to 3 bases and at J to 2 bases, leaving 9 bases not matched to a gene. CDR3 DNA: TGTGCCTGGAGGTCATGGACAGGGGCCTTCACAGATACGCAGTATTTT. Amino acids: CAWRSWTGAFTDTQYF.